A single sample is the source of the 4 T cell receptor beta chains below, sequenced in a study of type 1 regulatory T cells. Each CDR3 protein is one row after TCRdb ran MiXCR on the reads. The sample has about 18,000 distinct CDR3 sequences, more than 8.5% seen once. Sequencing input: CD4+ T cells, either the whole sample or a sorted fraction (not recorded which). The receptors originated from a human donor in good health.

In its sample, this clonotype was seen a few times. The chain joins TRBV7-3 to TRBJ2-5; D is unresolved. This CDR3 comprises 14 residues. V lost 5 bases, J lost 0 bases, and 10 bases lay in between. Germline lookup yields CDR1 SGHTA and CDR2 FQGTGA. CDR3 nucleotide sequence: TGTGCCAGCAGCGTGACTGCATACCAAGAGACCCAGTACTTC. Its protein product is CASSVTAYQETQYF.

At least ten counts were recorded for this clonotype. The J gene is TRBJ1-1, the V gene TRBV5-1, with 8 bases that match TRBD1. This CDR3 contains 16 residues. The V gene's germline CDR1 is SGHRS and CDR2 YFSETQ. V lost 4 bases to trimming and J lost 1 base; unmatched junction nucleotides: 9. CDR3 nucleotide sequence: TGCGCCAGCAGCCTCGGACAGGGAGGAGGGAACACTGAAGCTTTCTTT. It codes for CASSLGQGGGNTEAFF.

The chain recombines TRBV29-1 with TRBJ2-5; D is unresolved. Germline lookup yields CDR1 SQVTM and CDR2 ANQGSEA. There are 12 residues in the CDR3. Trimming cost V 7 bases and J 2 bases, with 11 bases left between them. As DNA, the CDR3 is TGCAGCGGGGGTTCCCCACAAGAGACCCAGTACTTC. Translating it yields CSGGSPQETQYF.

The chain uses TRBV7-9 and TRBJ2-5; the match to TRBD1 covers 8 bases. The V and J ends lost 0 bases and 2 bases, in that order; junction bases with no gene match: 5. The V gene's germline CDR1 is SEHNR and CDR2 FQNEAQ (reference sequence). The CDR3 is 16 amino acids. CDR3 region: CASSLAETGVQETQYF. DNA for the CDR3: TGTGCCAGCAGCTTAGCGGAGACAGGGGTACAAGAGACCCAGTACTTC. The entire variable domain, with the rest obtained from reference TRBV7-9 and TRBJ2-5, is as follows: DTGVSQNPRHKITKRGQNVTFRCDPISEHNRLYWYRQTLGQGPEFLTYFQNEAQLEKSRLLSDRFSAERPKGSFSTLEIQRTEQGDSAMYLCASSLAETGVQETQYFGPGTRLLVL.